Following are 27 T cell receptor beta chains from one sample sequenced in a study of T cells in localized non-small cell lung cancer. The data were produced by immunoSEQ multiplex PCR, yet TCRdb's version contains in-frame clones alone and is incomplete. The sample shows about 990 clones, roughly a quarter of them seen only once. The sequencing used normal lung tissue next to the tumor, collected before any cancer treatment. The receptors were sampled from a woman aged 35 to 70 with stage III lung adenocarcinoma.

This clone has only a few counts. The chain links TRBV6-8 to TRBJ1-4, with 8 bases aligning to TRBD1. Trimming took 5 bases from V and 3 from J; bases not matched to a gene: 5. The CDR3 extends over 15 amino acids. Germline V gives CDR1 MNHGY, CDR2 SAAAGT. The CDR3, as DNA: TGTGCCAGCAGTACCACAGGGGGGGCTAATGAAAAACTGTTTTTT. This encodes CASSTTGGANEKLFF.

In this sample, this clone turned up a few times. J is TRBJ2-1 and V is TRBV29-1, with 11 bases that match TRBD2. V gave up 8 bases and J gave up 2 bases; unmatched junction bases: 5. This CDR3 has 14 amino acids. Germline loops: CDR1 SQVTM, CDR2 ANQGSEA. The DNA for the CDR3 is TGCAGCACTAGCGGGGGTAAGACCTACAATGAGCAGTTCTTC. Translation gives CSTSGGKTYNEQFF.

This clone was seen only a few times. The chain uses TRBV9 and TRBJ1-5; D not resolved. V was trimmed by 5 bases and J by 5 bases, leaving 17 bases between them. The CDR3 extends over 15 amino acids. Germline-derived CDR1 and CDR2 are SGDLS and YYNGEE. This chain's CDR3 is CASSGFGTWDQPQHF. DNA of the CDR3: TGTGCCAGCAGTGGGTTTGGAACTTGGGATCAGCCCCAGCATTTT.

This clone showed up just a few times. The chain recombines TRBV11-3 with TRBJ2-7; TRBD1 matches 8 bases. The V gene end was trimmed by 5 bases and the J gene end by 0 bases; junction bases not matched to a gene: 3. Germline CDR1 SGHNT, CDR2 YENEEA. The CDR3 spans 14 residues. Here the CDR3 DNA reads TGTGCCAGCAGCCGGACAGGGAACTCCTACGAGCAGTACTTC. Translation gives CASSRTGNSYEQYF.

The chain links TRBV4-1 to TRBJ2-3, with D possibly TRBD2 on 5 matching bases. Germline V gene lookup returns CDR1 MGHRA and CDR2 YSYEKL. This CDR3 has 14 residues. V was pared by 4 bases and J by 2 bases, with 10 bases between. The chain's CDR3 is CASSPPGVTDTQYF. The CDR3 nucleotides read TGCGCCAGCAGCCCGCCCGGGGTCACAGATACGCAGTATTTT.

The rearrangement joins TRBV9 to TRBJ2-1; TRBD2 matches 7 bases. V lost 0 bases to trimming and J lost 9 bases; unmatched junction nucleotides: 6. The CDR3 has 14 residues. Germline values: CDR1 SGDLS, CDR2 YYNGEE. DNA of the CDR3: TGTGCCAGCAGCGTAGATACTAGCGCAGGTGAGCAGTTCTTC. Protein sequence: CASSVDTSAGEQFF.

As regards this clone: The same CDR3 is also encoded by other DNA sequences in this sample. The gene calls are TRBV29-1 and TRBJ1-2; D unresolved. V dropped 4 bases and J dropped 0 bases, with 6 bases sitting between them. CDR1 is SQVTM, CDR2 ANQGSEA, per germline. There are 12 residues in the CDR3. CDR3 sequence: CSVVIANYGYTF. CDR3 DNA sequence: TGCAGCGTTGTTATCGCTAACTATGGCTACACCTTC.

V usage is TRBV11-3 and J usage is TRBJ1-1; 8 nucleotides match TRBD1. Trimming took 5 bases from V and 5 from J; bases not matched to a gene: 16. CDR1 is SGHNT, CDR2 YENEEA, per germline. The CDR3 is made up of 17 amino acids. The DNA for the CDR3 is TGTGCCAGCAGCACGGACAGGGCCTCCGAGGGGGGGACTGAAGCTTTCTTT. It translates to CASSTDRASEGGTEAFF.

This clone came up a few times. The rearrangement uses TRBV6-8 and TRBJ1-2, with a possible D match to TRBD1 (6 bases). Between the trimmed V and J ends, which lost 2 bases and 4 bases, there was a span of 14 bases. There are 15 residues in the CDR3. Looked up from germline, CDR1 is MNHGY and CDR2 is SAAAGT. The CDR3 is CASSYIRGGAYGYTF. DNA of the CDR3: TGTGCCAGCAGTTACATCCGGGGGGGCGCCTATGGCTACACCTTC.

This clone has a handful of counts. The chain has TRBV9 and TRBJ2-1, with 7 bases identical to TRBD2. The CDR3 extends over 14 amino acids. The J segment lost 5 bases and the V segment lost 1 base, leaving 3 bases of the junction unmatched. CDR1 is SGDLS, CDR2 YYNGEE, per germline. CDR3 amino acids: CASSVMTSNNEQFF. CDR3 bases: TGTGCCAGCAGCGTAATGACTAGCAACAATGAGCAGTTCTTC.

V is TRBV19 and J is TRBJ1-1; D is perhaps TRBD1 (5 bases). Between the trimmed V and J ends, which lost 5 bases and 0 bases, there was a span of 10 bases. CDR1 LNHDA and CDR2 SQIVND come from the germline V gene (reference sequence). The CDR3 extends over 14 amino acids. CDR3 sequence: CASSATDLNTEAFF. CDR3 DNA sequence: TGTGCCAGTAGTGCGACAGACCTGAACACTGAAGCTTTCTTT. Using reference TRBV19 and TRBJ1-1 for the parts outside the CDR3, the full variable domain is DGGITQSPKYLFRKEGQNVTLSCEQNLNHDAMYWYRQDPGQGLRLIYYSQIVNDFQKGDIAEGYSVSREKKESFPLTVTSAQKNPTAFYLCASSATDLNTEAFFGQGTRLTVV.

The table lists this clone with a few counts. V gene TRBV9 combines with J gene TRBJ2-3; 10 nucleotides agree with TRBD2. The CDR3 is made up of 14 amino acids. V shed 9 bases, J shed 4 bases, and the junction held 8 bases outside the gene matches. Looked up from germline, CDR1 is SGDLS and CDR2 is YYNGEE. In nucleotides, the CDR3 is TGTGCCACTAAGCGGGAGGGCCCGGCAGATACGCAGTATTTT. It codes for CATKREGPADTQYF.

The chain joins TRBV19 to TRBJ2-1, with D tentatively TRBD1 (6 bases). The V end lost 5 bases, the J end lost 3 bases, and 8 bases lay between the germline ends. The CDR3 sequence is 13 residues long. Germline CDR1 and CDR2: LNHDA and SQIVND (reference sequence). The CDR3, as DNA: TGTGCCAGTAGTCTGGGACACTACAATGAGCAGTTCTTC. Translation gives CASSLGHYNEQFF. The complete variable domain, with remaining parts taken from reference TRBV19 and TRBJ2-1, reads DGGITQSPKYLFRKEGQNVTLSCEQNLNHDAMYWYRQDPGQGLRLIYYSQIVNDFQKGDIAEGYSVSREKKESFPLTVTSAQKNPTAFYLCASSLGHYNEQFFGPGTRLTVL.

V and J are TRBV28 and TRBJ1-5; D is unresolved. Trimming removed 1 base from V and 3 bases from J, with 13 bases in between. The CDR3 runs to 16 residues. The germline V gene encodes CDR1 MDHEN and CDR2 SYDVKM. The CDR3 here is CASSLLLAISNQPQHF. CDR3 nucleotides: TGTGCCAGCAGTTTATTGTTGGCAATCTCCAATCAGCCCCAGCATTTT.

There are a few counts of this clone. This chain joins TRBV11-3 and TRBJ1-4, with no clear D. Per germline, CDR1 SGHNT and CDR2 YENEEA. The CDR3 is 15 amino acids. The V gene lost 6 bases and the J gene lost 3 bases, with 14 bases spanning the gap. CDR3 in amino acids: CASRGSGSANEKLFF. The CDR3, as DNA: TGTGCCAGCAGGGGGTCGGGTTCAGCTAATGAAAAACTGTTTTTT.

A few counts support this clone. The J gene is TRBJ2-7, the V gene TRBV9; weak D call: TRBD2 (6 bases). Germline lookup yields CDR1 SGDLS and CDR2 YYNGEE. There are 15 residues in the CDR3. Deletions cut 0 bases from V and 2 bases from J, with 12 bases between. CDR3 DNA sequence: TGTGCCAGCAGCGTAGGGCTAGCGAAAACCTACGAGCAGTACTTC. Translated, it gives CASSVGLAKTYEQYF.

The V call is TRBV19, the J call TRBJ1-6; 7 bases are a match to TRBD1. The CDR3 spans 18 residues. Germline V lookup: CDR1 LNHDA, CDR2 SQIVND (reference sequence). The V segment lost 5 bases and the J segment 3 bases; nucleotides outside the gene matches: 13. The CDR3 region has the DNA TGTGCCAGTAGTCTAGGAAGCGGCCAGGGGGGCTATAATTCACCCCTCCACTTT. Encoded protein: CASSLGSGQGGYNSPLHF. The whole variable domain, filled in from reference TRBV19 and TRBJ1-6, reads DGGITQSPKYLFRKEGQNVTLSCEQNLNHDAMYWYRQDPGQGLRLIYYSQIVNDFQKGDIAEGYSVSREKKESFPLTVTSAQKNPTAFYLCASSLGSGQGGYNSPLHFGNGTRLTVT.

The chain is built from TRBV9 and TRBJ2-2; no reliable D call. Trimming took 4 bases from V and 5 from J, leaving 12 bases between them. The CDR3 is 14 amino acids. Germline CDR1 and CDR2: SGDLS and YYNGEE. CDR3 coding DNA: TGTGCCAGCAGCCCCTTAAGGGCGACCGGGGAGCTGTTTTTT. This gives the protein CASSPLRATGELFF.

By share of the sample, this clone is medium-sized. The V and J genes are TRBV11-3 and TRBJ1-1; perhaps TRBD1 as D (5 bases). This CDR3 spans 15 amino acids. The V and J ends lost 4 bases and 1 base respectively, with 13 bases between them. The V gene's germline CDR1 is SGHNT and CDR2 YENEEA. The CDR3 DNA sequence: TGTGCCAGCAGCTCGCGGGGCGACAGGAACACTGAAGCTTTCTTT. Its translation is CASSSRGDRNTEAFF.

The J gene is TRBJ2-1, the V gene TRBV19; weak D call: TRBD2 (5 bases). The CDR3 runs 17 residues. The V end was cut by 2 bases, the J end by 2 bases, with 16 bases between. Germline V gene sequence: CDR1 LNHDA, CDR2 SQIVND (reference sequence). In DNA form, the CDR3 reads TGTGCCAGTAGTATACCCGGGGTGGTCCCAGCCTACAATGAGCAGTTCTTC. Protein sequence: CASSIPGVVPAYNEQFF.

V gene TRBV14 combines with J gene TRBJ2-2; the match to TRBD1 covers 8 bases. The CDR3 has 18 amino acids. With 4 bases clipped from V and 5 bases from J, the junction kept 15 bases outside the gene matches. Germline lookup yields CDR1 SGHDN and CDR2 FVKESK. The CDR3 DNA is TGTGCCAGCAGCCCACCCTCGGGACAGGCCCAGCGGACCGGGGAGCTGTTTTTT. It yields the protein CASSPPSGQAQRTGELFF.

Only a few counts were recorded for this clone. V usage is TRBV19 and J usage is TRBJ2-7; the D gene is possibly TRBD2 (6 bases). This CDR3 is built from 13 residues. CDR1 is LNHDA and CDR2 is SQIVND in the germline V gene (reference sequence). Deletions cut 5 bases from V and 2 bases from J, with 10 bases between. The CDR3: CASSGTGTYEQYF. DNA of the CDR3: TGTGCCAGTAGTGGGACTGGTACCTACGAGCAGTACTTC.

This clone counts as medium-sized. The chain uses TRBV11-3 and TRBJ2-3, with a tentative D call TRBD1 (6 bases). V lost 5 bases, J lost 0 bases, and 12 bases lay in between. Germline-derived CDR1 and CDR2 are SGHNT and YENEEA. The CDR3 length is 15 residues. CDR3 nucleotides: TGTGCCAGCAGCCGGGACATCTCTAGCACAGATACGCAGTATTTT. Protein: CASSRDISSTDTQYF.

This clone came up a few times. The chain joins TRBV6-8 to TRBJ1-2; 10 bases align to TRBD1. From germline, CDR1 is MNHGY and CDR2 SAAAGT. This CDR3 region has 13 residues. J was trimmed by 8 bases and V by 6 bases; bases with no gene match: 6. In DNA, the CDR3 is TGTGCCAGCAGCTTTGGGACAGGGGCAGGCTACACCTTC. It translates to CASSFGTGAGYTF.

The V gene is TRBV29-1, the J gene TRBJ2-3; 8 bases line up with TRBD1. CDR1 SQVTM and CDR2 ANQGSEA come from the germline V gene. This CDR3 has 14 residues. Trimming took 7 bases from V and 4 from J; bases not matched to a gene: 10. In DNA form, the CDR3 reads TGCAGCGCCCGGCACTGGACAGGGCCAGATACGCAGTATTTT. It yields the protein CSARHWTGPDTQYF.

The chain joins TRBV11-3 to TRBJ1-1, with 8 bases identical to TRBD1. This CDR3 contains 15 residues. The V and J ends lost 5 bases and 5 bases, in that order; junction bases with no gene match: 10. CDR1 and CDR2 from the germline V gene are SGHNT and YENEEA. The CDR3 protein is CASSPLTGVLTEAFF. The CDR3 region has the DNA TGTGCCAGCAGCCCACTGACAGGGGTTTTGACTGAAGCTTTCTTT.

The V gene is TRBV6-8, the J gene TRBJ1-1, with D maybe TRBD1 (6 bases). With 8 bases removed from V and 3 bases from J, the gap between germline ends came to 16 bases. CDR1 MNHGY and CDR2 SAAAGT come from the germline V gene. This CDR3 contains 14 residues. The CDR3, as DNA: TGTGCCAGCCGCCTACAGGGTCCGCACACTGAAGCTTTCTTT. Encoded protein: CASRLQGPHTEAFF.